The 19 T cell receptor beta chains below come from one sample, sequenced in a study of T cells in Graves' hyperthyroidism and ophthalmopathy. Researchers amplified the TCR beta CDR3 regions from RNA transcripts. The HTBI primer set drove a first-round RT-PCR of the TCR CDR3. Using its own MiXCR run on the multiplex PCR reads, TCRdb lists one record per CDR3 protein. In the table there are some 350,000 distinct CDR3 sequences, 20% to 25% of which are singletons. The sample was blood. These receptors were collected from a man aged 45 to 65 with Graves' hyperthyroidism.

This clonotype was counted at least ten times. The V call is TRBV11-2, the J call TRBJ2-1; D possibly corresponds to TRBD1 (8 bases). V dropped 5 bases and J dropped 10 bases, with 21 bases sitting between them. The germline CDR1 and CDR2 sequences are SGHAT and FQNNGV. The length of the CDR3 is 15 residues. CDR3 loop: CASSATGEGIVEQFF. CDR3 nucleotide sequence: TGTGCCAGCAGCGCGACAGGGGAGGGAATCGTGGAGCAGTTCTTC.

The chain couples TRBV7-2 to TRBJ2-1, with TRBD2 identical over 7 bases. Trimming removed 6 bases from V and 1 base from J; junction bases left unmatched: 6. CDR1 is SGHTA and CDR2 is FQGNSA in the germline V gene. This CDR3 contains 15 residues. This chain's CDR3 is CASRLTSVSYNEQFF. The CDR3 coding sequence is TGTGCCAGCAGGCTAACTAGCGTGTCCTACAATGAGCAGTTCTTC.

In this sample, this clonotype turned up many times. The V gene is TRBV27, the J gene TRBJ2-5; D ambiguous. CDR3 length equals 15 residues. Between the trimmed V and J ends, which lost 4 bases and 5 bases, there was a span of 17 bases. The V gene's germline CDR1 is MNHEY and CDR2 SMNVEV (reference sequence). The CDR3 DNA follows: TGTGCCAGCAGTTCCCTCTGGGGTCGAAATGAGACCCAGTACTTC. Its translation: CASSSLWGRNETQYF.

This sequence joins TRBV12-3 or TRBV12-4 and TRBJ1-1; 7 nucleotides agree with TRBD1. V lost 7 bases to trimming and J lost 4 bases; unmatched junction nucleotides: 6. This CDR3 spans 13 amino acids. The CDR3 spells CASTQTGFTEAFF. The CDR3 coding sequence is TGTGCCAGCACCCAGACAGGGTTCACTGAAGCTTTCTTT.

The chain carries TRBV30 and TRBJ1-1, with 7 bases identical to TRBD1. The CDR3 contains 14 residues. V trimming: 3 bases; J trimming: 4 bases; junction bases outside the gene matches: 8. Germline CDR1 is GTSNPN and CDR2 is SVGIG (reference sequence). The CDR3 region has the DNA TGTGCCTGGAGATCCGGGCAGGGGGTCACTGAAGCTTTCTTT. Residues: CAWRSGQGVTEAFF.

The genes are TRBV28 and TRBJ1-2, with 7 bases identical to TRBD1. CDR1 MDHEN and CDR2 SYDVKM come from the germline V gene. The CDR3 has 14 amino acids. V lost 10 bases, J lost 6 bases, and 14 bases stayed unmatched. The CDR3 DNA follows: TGTGCCACGCCCAGCCGACAGGGTTACGATGGCTACACCTTC. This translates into CATPSRQGYDGYTF.

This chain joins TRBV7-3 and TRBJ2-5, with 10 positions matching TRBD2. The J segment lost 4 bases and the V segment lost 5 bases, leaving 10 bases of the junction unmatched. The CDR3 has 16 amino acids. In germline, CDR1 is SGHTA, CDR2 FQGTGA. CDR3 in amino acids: CASSPFSGRKGETQYF. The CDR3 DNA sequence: TGTGCCAGCAGCCCATTTAGCGGGAGGAAAGGAGAGACCCAGTACTTC.

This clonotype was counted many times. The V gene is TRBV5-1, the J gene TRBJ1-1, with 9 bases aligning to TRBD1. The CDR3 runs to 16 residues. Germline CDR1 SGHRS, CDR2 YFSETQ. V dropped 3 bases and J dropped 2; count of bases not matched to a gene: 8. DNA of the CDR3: TGCGCCAGCAGCTCACAGGGGGCGAAGGTCAACACTGAAGCTTTCTTT. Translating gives CASSSQGAKVNTEAFF.

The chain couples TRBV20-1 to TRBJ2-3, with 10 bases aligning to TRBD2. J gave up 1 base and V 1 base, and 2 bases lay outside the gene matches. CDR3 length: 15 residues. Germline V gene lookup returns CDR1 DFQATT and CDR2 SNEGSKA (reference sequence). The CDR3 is CSARGGTSGTDTQYF. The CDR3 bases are TGCAGTGCTAGAGGCGGGACTAGCGGCACAGATACGCAGTATTTT.

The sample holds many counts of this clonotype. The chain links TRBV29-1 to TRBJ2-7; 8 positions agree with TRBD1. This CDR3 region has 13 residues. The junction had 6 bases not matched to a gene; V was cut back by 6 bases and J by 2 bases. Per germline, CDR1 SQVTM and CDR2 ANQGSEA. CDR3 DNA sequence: TGCAGCGTCAACGCAGGGGGCACCTACGAGCAGTACTTC. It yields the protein CSVNAGGTYEQYF.

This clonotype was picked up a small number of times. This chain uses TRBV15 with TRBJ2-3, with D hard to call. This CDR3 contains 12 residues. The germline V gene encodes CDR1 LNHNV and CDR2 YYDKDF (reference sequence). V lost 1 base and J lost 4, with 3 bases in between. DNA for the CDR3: TGTGCCACCAGCAGAGCTTCAGATACGCAGTATTTT. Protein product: CATSRASDTQYF.

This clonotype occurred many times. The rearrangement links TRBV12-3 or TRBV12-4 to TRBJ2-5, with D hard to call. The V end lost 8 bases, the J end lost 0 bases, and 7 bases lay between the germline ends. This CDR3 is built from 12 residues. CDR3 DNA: TGTGCCAGCTCGTATAACCAAGAGACCCAGTACTTC. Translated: CASSYNQETQYF.

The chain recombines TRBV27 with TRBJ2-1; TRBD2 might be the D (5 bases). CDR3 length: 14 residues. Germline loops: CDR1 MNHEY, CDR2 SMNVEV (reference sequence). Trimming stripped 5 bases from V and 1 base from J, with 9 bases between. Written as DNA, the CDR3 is TGTGCCAGCAGTCGTCGGGAATCCTACAATGAGCAGTTCTTC. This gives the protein CASSRRESYNEQFF.

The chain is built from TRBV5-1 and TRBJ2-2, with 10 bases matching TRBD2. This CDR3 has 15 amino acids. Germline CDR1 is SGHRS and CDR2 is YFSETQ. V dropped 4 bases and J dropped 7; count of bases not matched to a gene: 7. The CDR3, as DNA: TGCGCCAGCAGCCCCCGGACTAGCGGTAACGGGGAGCTGTTTTTT. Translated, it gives CASSPRTSGNGELFF.

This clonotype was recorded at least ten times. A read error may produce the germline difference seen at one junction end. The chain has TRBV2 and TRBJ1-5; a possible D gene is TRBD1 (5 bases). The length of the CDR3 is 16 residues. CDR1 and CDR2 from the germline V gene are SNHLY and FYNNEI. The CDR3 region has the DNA TGTGCCAGCAGCGAAGAGGTGGGGGTACCCAATCAGCCCCAGCATTTT. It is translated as CASSEEVGVPNQPQHF.

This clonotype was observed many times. The CDR3 loop reads CASKASGVPDTQYF. The CDR3 DNA follows: TGTGCCAGCAAGGCTAGCGGGGTCCCAGATACGCAGTATTTT. The chain employs TRBV2 and TRBJ2-3, with 9 bases aligning to TRBD2. Germline V gene data show CDR1 as SNHLY and CDR2 as FYNNEI. The CDR3 loop spans 14 amino acids. J lost 4 bases, V lost 7 bases, and 6 bases had no gene match.

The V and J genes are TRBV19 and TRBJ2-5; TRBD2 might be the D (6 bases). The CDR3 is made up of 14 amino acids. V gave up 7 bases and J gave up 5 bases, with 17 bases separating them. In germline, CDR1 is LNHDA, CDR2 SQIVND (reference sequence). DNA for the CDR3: TGTGCCAGTAACTCTCCGGGGAGGAAGGAGACCCAGTACTTC. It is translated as CASNSPGRKETQYF.

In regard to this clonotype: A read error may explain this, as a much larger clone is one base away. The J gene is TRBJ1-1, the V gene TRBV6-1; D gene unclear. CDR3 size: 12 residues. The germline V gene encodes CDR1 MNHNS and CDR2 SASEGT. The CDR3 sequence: CASNELGTEAFF. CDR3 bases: TGTGCCAGCAATGAATTGGGGACTGAAGCTTTCTTT.

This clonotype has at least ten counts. The CDR3: CASRGQGARDTEAFF. In nucleotides, the CDR3 is TGTGCCAGCAGAGGCCAGGGGGCGCGGGACACTGAAGCTTTCTTT. The J gene is TRBJ1-1, the V gene TRBV2; 8 positions agree with TRBD1. The CDR3 covers 15 residues. CDR1 SNHLY and CDR2 FYNNEI come from the germline V gene. V was pared by 6 bases and J by 3 bases, with 9 bases of the junction left unmatched.